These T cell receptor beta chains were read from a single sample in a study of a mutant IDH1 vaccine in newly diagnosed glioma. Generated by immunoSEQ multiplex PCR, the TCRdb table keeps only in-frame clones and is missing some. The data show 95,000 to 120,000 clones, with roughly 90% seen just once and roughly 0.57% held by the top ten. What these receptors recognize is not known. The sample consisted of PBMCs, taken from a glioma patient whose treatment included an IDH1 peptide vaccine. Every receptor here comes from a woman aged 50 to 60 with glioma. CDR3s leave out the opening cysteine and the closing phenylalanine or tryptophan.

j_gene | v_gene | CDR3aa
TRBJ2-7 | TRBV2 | ASSPGLASSYEQY
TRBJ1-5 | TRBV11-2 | ASSPSGAQPQH
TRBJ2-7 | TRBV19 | ASSARTGAGGTYEQY
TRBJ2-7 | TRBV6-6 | ASSHRTSWEQY
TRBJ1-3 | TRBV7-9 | ASSLIRGNTIY
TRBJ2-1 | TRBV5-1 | ASSLDLNRYNEQF
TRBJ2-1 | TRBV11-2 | ASSQRLAEYNEQF
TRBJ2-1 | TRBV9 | ASSVGQGNEQF
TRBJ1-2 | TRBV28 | ASRGGQFNYGYT
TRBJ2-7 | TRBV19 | ASRRLAGDVYEQY
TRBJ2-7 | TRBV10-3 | AITGSQASDEQY
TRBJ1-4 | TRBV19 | ASSLQGLHPTNEKLF
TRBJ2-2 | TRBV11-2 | ASSFNGRELF
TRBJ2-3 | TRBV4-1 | ASSQEVGRADTQY
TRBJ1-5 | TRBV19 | ASSMDRSNQPQH
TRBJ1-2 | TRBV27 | ASRGPRRGYT
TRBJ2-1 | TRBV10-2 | ASGSSQGWYNEQF
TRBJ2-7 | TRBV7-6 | ASSLGEEGYEQY
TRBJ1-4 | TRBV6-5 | ASSLALGDEKLF
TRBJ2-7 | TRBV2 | AIGVSYEQY
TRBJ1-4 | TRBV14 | ASARGTNEKLF
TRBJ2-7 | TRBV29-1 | SVLGGLSSYEQY
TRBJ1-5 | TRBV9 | ASSGRGSNQPQH
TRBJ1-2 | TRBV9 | ASSVGPGNYGYT
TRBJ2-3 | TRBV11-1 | ASQDSSTDTQY
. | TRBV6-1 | ASSDRQYYEQY